Below, one T cell receptor beta chain is given with its context. Enrolled during active infection, Seattle patients were then followed longitudinally. The source of the sample is a study of blood T cell repertoires in COVID-19. Study-level information: Collection of acute and convalescent COVID-19 samples took place in the United States, Italy and Spain. The cDNA or gDNA used as material had been derived from T cells, B-cell-depleted T cells, or PBMCs.

As handled by the study authors: Amplification of reference gene primers provided the estimated nucleated cell counts. Clones were read by immunoSEQ multiplex PCR, and TCRdb kept only the in-frame ones, dropping some. That table furnishes V, J and clone size, whereas the DNA furnished D and trimming. The sample contains fewer than 300,000 clones, approximately 90% of which appear only once. Germline CDR1 SGHNT, CDR2 YYREEE (reference sequence). The CDR3 is 15 amino acids. Trimming removed 0 bases from V and 3 bases from J, with 13 bases in between. Sequenced material: peripheral blood. The chain links TRBV5-4 to TRBJ2-7, with D maybe TRBD2 (5 bases). The receptor's source is a woman aged 30 to 39 with COVID-19, enrolled during active disease. CDR3 sequence reads: CASSLAGGGSYEQYF. CDR3 bases: TGTGCCAGCAGCTTGGCCGGCGGAGGTAGCTACGAGCAGTACTTC.